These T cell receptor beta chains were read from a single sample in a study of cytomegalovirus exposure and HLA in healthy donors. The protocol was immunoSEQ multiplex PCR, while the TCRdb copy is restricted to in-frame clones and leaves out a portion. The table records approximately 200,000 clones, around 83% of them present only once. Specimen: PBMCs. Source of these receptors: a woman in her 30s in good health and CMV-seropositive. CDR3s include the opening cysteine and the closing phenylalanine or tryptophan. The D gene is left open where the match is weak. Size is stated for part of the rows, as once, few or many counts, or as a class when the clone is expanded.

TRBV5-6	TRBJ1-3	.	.	CASSLRLDTIYF	TGTGCCAGCAGCTTGCGGTTGGACACCATATATTTT
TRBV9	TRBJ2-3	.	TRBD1	CASSVSPGQSTDTQYF	TGTGCCAGCAGCGTCTCTCCGGGACAGAGCACAGATACGCAGTATTTT
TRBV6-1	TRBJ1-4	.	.	CASSGLQGTGRKKLFF	TGTGCCAGCAGTGGACTCCAGGGTACAGGGAGAAAAAAACTGTTTTTT
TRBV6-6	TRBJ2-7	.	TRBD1	CASSPRDRGYEQYF	TGTGCCAGCAGTCCCCGGGACAGGGGCTACGAGCAGTACTTC
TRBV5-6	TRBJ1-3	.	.	CASSLYQAGNTIYF	TGTGCCAGCAGCTTGTACCAGGCTGGAAACACCATATATTTT
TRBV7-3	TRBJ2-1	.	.	CASSRGREDEQFF	TGTGCCAGCAGCCGCGGAAGGGAGGACGAGCAGTTCTTC
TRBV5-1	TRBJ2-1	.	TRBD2	CASSEVAGKYNEQFF	TGCGCCAGCAGTGAAGTAGCGGGGAAATACAATGAGCAGTTCTTC
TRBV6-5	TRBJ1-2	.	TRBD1	CASSYFAETGGYGYTF	TGTGCCAGCAGTTACTTTGCCGAGACAGGGGGCTATGGCTACACCTTC
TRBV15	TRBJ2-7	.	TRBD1	CATSKMRDSQSYEQYF	TGTGCCACCAGCAAAATGAGGGACAGCCAATCCTACGAGCAGTACTTC
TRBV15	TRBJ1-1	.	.	CATSRESRAVSGF	TGTGCCACCAGCAGAGAGAGCAGGGCCGTTTCGGGCTTT
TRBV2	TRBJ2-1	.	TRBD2	CASSEPGGVREQFF	TGTGCCAGCAGTGAACCGGGAGGGGTTCGGGAGCAGTTCTTC
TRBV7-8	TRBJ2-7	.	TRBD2	CASSLAGLAVPYEQYF	TGTGCCAGCAGCTTAGCAGGACTAGCGGTCCCCTACGAGCAGTACTTC
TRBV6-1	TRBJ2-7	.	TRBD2	CATGGAGFGYEQYF	TGTGCCACCGGGGGAGCGGGATTTGGGTACGAGCAGTACTTC
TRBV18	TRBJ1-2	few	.	CASSWFKSGGDYGYTF	TGTGCCAGCTCATGGTTTAAATCGGGAGGAGACTATGGCTACACCTTC
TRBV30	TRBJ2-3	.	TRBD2	CASNSGRGGSADTQYF	TGTGCCTCGAATAGCGGGAGGGGGGGTTCAGCAGATACGCAGTATTTT
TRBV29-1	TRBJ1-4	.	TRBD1	CSATGTGSEKLFF	TGCAGCGCCACCGGGACAGGGAGTGAAAAACTGTTTTTT
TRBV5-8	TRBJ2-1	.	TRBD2	CASSLAGVLAGLYNEQFF	TGTGCCAGCAGCTTGGCTGGGGTACTAGCGGGGCTTTACAATGAGCAGTTCTTC
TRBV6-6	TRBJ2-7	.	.	CASSAPDNSYEQYF	TGTGCCAGCAGTGCCCCGGACAACTCCTACGAGCAGTACTTC
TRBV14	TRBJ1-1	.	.	CASSRVNTEAFF	TGTGCCAGCAGTCGAGTGAACACTGAAGCTTTCTTT
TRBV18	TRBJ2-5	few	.	CASSHSRETQYF	TGTGCCAGCTCGCACTCTCGGGAGACCCAGTACTTC
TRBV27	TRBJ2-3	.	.	CASSYGSFGTQYF	TGTGCCAGCAGTTACGGGTCATTTGGGACGCAGTATTTT
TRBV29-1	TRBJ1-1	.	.	CSVEPDTDLDTEAFF	TGCAGCGTTGAACCGGACACAGACCTTGACACTGAAGCTTTCTTT
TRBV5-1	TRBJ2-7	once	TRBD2	CASSAGTSGYEQYF	TGCGCCAGCAGCGCCGGGACTAGCGGTTACGAGCAGTACTTC
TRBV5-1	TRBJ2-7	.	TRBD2	CASSLVPSGDDLTYEQYF	TGCGCCAGCAGCTTGGTTCCTAGCGGGGATGATCTCACCTACGAGCAGTACTTC
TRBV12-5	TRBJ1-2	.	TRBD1	CASGRSGGNYGYTF	TGTGCTAGTGGCCGTTCAGGGGGCAACTATGGCTACACCTTC
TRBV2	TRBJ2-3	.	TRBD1	CASAGQGADTQYF	TGTGCCAGCGCGGGACAGGGTGCGGATACGCAGTATTTT
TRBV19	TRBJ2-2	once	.	CASSMVGGTGELFF	TGTGCCAGTAGTATGGTAGGGGGCACCGGGGAGCTGTTTTTT
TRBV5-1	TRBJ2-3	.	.	CASLPGLSTDTQYF	TGCGCCAGCTTGCCGGGTCTCAGCACAGATACGCAGTATTTT
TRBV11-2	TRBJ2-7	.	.	CASSKEGAYEQYF	TGTGCCAGCAGTAAGGAGGGGGCTTACGAGCAGTACTTC
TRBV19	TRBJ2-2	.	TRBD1	CASRPTPADRGPGELFF	TGTGCCAGTAGACCCACCCCGGCCGACAGGGGACCGGGGGAGCTGTTTTTT
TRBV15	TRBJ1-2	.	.	CATSQRGTSGPDGYTF	TGTGCCACCTCCCAGCGTGGGACAAGTGGCCCCGATGGCTACACCTTC
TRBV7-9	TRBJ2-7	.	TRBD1	CASSMRRDRGSHEQYF	TGTGCCAGCAGCATGCGCCGGGACAGGGGCAGCCACGAGCAGTACTTC
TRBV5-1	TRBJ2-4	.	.	CASSLDSGKNIQYF	TGCGCCAGCAGCCTTGACAGTGGTAAAAACATTCAGTACTTC
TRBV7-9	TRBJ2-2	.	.	CASSLALGLNTGELFF	TGTGCCAGCAGCTTAGCTTTAGGACTAAACACCGGGGAGCTGTTTTTT
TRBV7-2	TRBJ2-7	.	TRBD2	CASSLVSSGPYEQYF	TGTGCCAGCAGCTTAGTTTCTAGCGGGCCTTACGAGCAGTACTTC
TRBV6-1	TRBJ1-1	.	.	CASSGSRTPNTEAFF	TGTGCCAGCAGTGGGAGTCGGACACCTAACACTGAAGCTTTCTTT
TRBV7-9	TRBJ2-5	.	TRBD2	CASSFGIAGAAETQYF	TGTGCCAGCAGCTTCGGCATAGCGGGGGCGGCGGAGACCCAGTACTTC
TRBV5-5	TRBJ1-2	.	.	CASSLDAAVYGYTF	TGTGCCAGCAGCTTGGATGCGGCCGTCTATGGCTACACCTTC
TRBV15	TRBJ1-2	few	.	CATSRDPRSDYGYTF	TGTGCCACCAGCAGAGATCCACGGTCTGACTATGGCTACACCTTC
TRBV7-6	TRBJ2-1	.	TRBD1	CASAQGTNEQFF	TGTGCCAGCGCACAGGGGACCAATGAGCAGTTCTTC
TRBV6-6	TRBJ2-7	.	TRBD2	CASSKTGTSAYEQYF	TGTGCCAGCAGTAAAACCGGGACTAGCGCCTACGAGCAGTACTTC
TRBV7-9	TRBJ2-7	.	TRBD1	CASSFGRGLYEQYF	TGTGCCAGCAGCTTCGGTAGGGGGCTTTACGAGCAGTACTTC
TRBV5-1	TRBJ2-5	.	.	CASSLDYGETQYF	TGCGCCAGCAGCTTGGACTATGGTGAGACCCAGTACTTC
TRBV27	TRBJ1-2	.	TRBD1	CASSRDSTTYGYTF	TGTGCCAGCAGTAGGGACAGCACCACCTATGGCTACACCTTC